Below, 29 T cell receptor beta chains from the same sample are listed, as sequenced in a study of cytomegalovirus exposure and HLA in healthy donors (dated by TCRdb to about 2017). The method was the immunoSEQ multiplex PCR assay. The multiplex PCR relied on a mix of 60 forward primers for TCR Vbeta segments and 13 reverse primers for TCR Jbeta segments. In its TCRdb copy, this immuneACCESS table keeps in-frame sequences only and misses some clones. Where compared with another copy, unresolved V genes explain less than half of these, and the others have no known cause. This sample holds around 120,000 clones; over 60% were observed only once. The top ten constitute about 3% of the sample. Sequencing was carried out using PBMCs. The origin of the receptors is a middle-aged woman in good health and CMV-seropositive.

This clone came up once. The CDR3 DNA follows: TGCGCCAGCAGGGACAGCGACTATGGCTACACCTTC. Translation: CASRDSDYGYTF. The chain couples TRBV5-1 to TRBJ1-2, with a weak D call TRBD1 (6 bases). With 5 bases removed from V and 3 bases from J, the gap between germline ends came to 8 bases. Germline V gene lookup returns CDR1 SGHRS and CDR2 YFSETQ. This CDR3 has 12 amino acids.

The rearrangement joins TRBV18 to TRBJ2-3, with no clear D. Trimming stripped 6 bases from V and 2 bases from J, with 15 bases between. CDR1 and CDR2 from the germline V gene are KGHSH and LQKENI. The CDR3 covers 15 residues. CDR3 DNA sequence: TGTGCCAGCTCTATCGAGCTCTCCCTCACAGATACGCAGTATTTT. Translated: CASSIELSLTDTQYF.

The gene calls are TRBV27 and TRBJ2-5; TRBD1 is a possible D gene (6 bases). From germline, CDR1 is MNHEY and CDR2 SMNVEV (reference sequence). CDR3 length: 15 amino acids. V was pared by 6 bases and J by 5 bases, with 19 bases between. The CDR3 nucleotides read TGTGCCAGCAGCCACGGTGGGGGCCGATCGGAGACCCAGTACTTC. Translated, it gives CASSHGGGRSETQYF.

The count of this clone is one. The V call is TRBV30, the J call TRBJ1-2; D not resolved. This CDR3 is built from 11 residues. V lost 0 bases to trimming and J lost 7 bases, with 6 bases between them. The germline gives CDR1 GTSNPN, CDR2 SVGIG (reference sequence). This CDR3 is CAWSVQSGYTF. In DNA, the CDR3 is TGTGCCTGGAGTGTACAGAGTGGCTACACCTTC. Full variable domain (rest looked up from reference TRBV30 and TRBJ1-2): SQTIHQWPATLVQPVGSPLSLECTVEGTSNPNLYWYRQAAGRGLQLLFYSVGIGQISSEVPQNLSASRPQDRQFILSSKKLLLSDSGFYLCAWSVQSGYTFGSGTRLTVV.

This clone was seen only once. The chain uses TRBV7-2 and TRBJ1-6; 8 bases match TRBD1. CDR3 length: 13 amino acids. Germline V gene sequence: CDR1 SGHTA, CDR2 FQGNSA. J lost 10 bases, V lost 8 bases, and 7 bases had no gene match. DNA of the CDR3: TGTGCCAGCGAACATGGGACAGGATCACCCCTCCACTTT. It encodes CASEHGTGSPLHF.

This rearrangement joins TRBV11-2 to TRBJ1-2; a possible D gene is TRBD1 (5 bases). Germline assignment: CDR1 SGHAT and CDR2 FQNNGV. Trimming took off 5 bases at V and 8 bases at J, with 18 bases between the two ends. This CDR3 spans 14 amino acids. CDR3 DNA sequence: TGTGCCAGCAGCACCTCGGCGGGGGTGAAAGGCTACACCTTC. Its protein is CASSTSAGVKGYTF.

The chain links TRBV5-1 to TRBJ2-3; TRBD1 matches 8 bases. Germline CDR1 reads SGHRS; CDR2 reads YFSETQ. Trimming cost V 4 bases and J 5 bases; bases outside gene matches: 6. The CDR3 has 14 residues. The CDR3 spells CASSTDRAGDTQYF. CDR3 in DNA: TGCGCCAGCAGCACGGACAGGGCGGGAGATACGCAGTATTTT.

The chain uses TRBV7-9 and TRBJ2-1; 10 nucleotides match TRBD2. Germline CDR1 reads SEHNR; CDR2 reads FQNEAQ (reference sequence). The CDR3 contains 16 residues. With V trimmed by 4 bases and J by 7 bases, 10 bases remained unmatched. CDR3 bases: TGTGCCAGCAGCTCCATCGGACTAGCGGATAAAAATGAGCAGTTCTTC. Its translation: CASSSIGLADKNEQFF.

The rearrangement uses TRBV29-1 and TRBJ2-7; D is perhaps TRBD1 (7 bases). Germline V gene lookup returns CDR1 SQVTM and CDR2 ANQGSEA. The germline V and J ends were trimmed by 7 bases and 3 bases, with 16 bases remaining between them. The CDR3 is 13 residues long. The CDR3 sequence: CSGGGGEIYEQYF. The CDR3 DNA sequence: TGCAGCGGCGGAGGGGGCGAAATCTACGAGCAGTACTTC.

This chain's CDR3 is CASSSPAGVGNEQFF. Written as DNA, the CDR3 is TGCGCCAGCAGCTCCCCGGCGGGAGTAGGGAATGAGCAGTTCTTC. This chain links TRBV5-1 with TRBJ2-1; TRBD2 matches 7 bases. The CDR3 loop spans 15 amino acids. Germline CDR1 and CDR2: SGHRS and YFSETQ. V trimming: 3 bases; J trimming: 7 bases; junction bases outside the gene matches: 10.

This clone was observed a single time. This chain uses TRBV6-6 with TRBJ2-7, with 8 bases identical to TRBD1. V lost 6 bases, J lost 6 bases, and 10 bases stayed unmatched. The length of the CDR3 is 14 residues. The germline gives CDR1 MNHNY, CDR2 SVGAGI (reference sequence). This CDR3 is CASSDGQGSFEQYF. The CDR3 DNA is TGTGCCAGCAGCGACGGACAGGGTAGCTTCGAGCAGTACTTC.

This clone was recorded once. The junction does not match germline at one end; this may be a read error. V is TRBV2 and J is TRBJ1-5, with D possibly being TRBD1 (5 bases). In germline, CDR1 is SNHLY, CDR2 FYNNEI. The CDR3 covers 12 residues. CDR3 sequence: CASSEARQLQHF. CDR3 coding DNA: TGTGCCAGCAGTGAAGCGCGACAGCTCCAGCATTTT. The full variable domain, rest sourced from reference TRBV2 and TRBJ1-5, is EPEVTQTPSHQVTQMGQEVILRCVPISNHLYFYWYRQILGQKVEFLVSFYNNEISEKSEIFDDQFSVERPDGSNFTLKIRSTKLEDSAMYFCASSEARQLQHFGDGTRLSIL.

In this sample, this clone turned up once. The rearrangement uses TRBV7-2 and TRBJ2-3, with 8 bases fitting TRBD2. The CDR3 has 16 amino acids. The junction had 13 bases not matched to a gene; V was cut back by 9 bases and J by 2 bases. Germline CDR1 is SGHTA and CDR2 is FQGNSA. CDR3 sequence reads: CASRASGWVLTDTQYF. In DNA, the CDR3 is TGTGCCAGTCGAGCTAGCGGGTGGGTGCTCACAGATACGCAGTATTTT.

The chain is built from TRBV7-3 and TRBJ2-3; D is unresolved. Per germline, CDR1 SGHTA and CDR2 FQGTGA. The CDR3 covers 11 residues. Deletions cut 11 bases from V and 4 bases from J, with 10 bases between. DNA for the CDR3: TGTGCCGCGGAGAACCCAGATACGCAGTATTTT. Protein sequence: CAAENPDTQYF.

The chain joins TRBV6-4 to TRBJ1-1; 8 bases fit TRBD1. The germline V gene has CDR1 MRHNA and CDR2 SNTAGT. The CDR3 is 14 residues long. V lost 6 bases and J lost 1; bases outside the gene matches: 4. CDR3 nucleotides: TGTGCCAGCAGCGTCAGGGGGCGGAACACTGAAGCTTTCTTT. Translated, it gives CASSVRGRNTEAFF.

This chain links TRBV7-9 with TRBJ1-6, with a weak D call TRBD1 (6 bases). Looked up from germline, CDR1 is SEHNR and CDR2 is FQNEAQ (reference sequence). The CDR3 runs to 16 residues. The ends were cut back, 4 bases at V and 6 bases at J, with 16 bases in the middle. The CDR3 nucleotides read TGTGCCAGCAGCTCCTCTGCGGGGGCTGGTAATTCACCCCTCCACTTT. Translation: CASSSSAGAGNSPLHF.

The CDR3 nucleotides read TGTGCCAGCAGCGTGGGACTTCGTGGTGAGACCCAGTACTTC. This codes for CASSVGLRGETQYF. V usage is TRBV9 and J usage is TRBJ2-5; weak D call: TRBD2 (6 bases). This CDR3 is 14 amino acids long. Trimming removed 2 bases from V and 5 bases from J, with 13 bases in between. Germline V gives CDR1 SGDLS, CDR2 YYNGEE. The entire variable domain, with the rest obtained from reference TRBV9 and TRBJ2-5, is as follows: DSGVTQTPKHLITATGQRVTLRCSPRSGDLSVYWYQQSLDQGLQFLIQYYNGEERAKGNILERFSAQQFPDLHSELNLSSLELGDSALYFCASSVGLRGETQYFGPGTRLLVL.

This rearrangement joins TRBV10-3 to TRBJ1-3, with TRBD1 as a possible D gene (5 bases). Trimming pared 5 bases from V and 3 bases from J, leaving 8 bases between. The germline V gene has CDR1 ENHRY and CDR2 SYGVKD. This CDR3 is built from 13 residues. CDR3 DNA sequence: TGTGCCATCAGTAGCGACAGTGGAAACACCATATATTTT. Translation: CAISSDSGNTIYF.

This clone has only a few counts. The J gene is TRBJ1-1, the V gene TRBV29-1; 10 positions match TRBD1. CDR3 length equals 12 residues. Unmatched junction bases numbered 3, after V lost 6 bases and J lost 5 bases. CDR1 and CDR2 (germline): SQVTM, ANQGSEA. The CDR3 sequence: CSVGQGGTEAFF. The CDR3 DNA is TGCAGCGTCGGACAGGGGGGTACTGAAGCTTTCTTT.

The V call is TRBV7-8, the J call TRBJ2-2, with D unclear. Trimming stripped 2 bases from V and 2 bases from J, with 9 bases between. From germline, CDR1 is SGHVS and CDR2 FQNEAQ. The CDR3 length is 15 residues. The CDR3 nucleotides read TGTGCCAGCAGCTTACTGGGCTCAAACACCGGGGAGCTGTTTTTT. Translation gives CASSLLGSNTGELFF.

This clone was seen more than once but under ten times. J is TRBJ2-7 and V is TRBV5-6; 8 bases map to TRBD1. V lost 2 bases to trimming and J lost 2 bases; unmatched junction nucleotides: 9. The CDR3 runs to 16 residues. Germline lookup yields CDR1 SGHDT and CDR2 YYEEEE. The CDR3 nucleotides read TGTGCCAGCAGCTTAGGGACAGGCGGTACTACCTACGAGCAGTACTTC. Its protein is CASSLGTGGTTYEQYF.

This chain uses TRBV19 with TRBJ2-2; 8 bases map to TRBD1. Trimming took 6 bases from V and 6 from J; bases not matched to a gene: 6. CDR1 is LNHDA, CDR2 SQIVND, per germline (reference sequence). The CDR3 length is 14 residues. The CDR3 is CASRDRDFAGELFF. CDR3 bases: TGTGCCAGTAGGGACAGGGACTTCGCCGGGGAGCTGTTTTTT.

The J gene is TRBJ1-4, the V gene TRBV7-2; TRBD1 matches 8 bases. Germline CDR1 is SGHTA and CDR2 is FQGNSA. CDR3 length equals 14 residues. V shed 5 bases and J 4 bases; nucleotides not matched to a gene: 3. CDR3 residues: CASSPQGGNEKLFF. The CDR3 coding sequence is TGTGCCAGCAGCCCACAGGGGGGTAATGAAAAACTGTTTTTT.

The rearrangement links TRBV18 to TRBJ1-1; 7 bases line up with TRBD1. Unmatched junction bases numbered 4, after V lost 2 bases and J lost 4 bases. Germline assignment: CDR1 KGHSH and CDR2 LQKENI. This CDR3 region has 14 residues. CDR3 sequence (DNA): TGTGCCAGCTCACCAGACAGGGTGGGCACTGAAGCTTTCTTT. As protein: CASSPDRVGTEAFF.

The rearrangement uses TRBV19 and TRBJ1-2; D is unclear. This CDR3 is built from 10 residues. V was clipped by 9 bases and J by 8 bases, with 10 bases between them. The germline CDR1 and CDR2 sequences are LNHDA and SQIVND (reference sequence). The CDR3 nucleotides read TGTGCCAGCGGGTTCGGGGGCTACACCTTC. Its translation is CASGFGGYTF. The full variable domain, with the rest looked up from reference TRBV19 and TRBJ1-2, is DGGITQSPKYLFRKEGQNVTLSCEQNLNHDAMYWYRQDPGQGLRLIYYSQIVNDFQKGDIAEGYSVSREKKESFPLTVTSAQKNPTAFYLCASGFGGYTFGSGTRLTVV.

This clone was recorded once. The rearrangement joins TRBV25-1 to TRBJ1-3; no reliable D call. Germline V gene sequence: CDR1 MGHDK, CDR2 SYGVNS. Trimming cost V 5 bases and J 4 bases, with 15 bases left between them. The CDR3 is 15 residues long. This CDR3 reads CASSPREGRGNTIYF. The CDR3 DNA reads TGTGCCAGCAGTCCCCGAGAGGGTAGAGGAAACACCATATATTTT.

To note about this clone: One junction end disagrees with the germline gene, perhaps due to a read error. Other DNA sequences in this specimen translate into the identical CDR3. The chain has TRBV25-1 and TRBJ1-5, with 8 bases that match TRBD1. Germline CDR1 MGHDK, CDR2 SYGVNS. This CDR3 is built from 15 residues. CDR3 DNA sequence: TGCGCCAGCAGTGCCTCAGGGGGCCACAATCAGCCCCAGCATTTT. Residues: CASSASGGHNQPQHF. The full variable domain, completed using reference TRBV25-1 and TRBJ1-5, is EADIYQTPRYLVIGTGKKITLECSQTMGHDKMYWYQQDPGMELHLIHYSYGVNSTEKGDLSSESTVSRIRTEHFPLTLESARPSHTSQYLCASSASGGHNQPQHFGDGTRLSIL.

The chain carries TRBV30 and TRBJ2-3; TRBD1 is a possible D gene (6 bases). The CDR3 length is 16 residues. Germline CDR1 reads GTSNPN; CDR2 reads SVGIG (reference sequence). V lost 2 bases to trimming and J lost 2 bases, with 17 bases between them. CDR3 sequence: CAWSTGSPPHTDTQYF. The CDR3 nucleotides are TGTGCCTGGAGTACAGGGTCCCCCCCACACACAGATACGCAGTATTTT.

The chain carries TRBV10-3 and TRBJ1-1, with 11 nucleotides matching TRBD1. Germline V gene lookup returns CDR1 ENHRY and CDR2 SYGVKD. This CDR3 contains 15 residues. With 8 bases clipped from V and 4 bases from J, the junction kept 9 bases outside the gene matches. The CDR3, as DNA: TGTGCCATCCTAGAGGACAGGGGGCGGATCACTGAAGCTTTCTTT. This translates into CAILEDRGRITEAFF.